This TCR beta chain came from a study of T cells expressing NK-cell markers. Germline V gene lookup returns CDR1 SEHNR and CDR2 FQNEAQ (reference sequence). The CDR3 runs 12 residues. From its re-call of the 5' RACE reads, TCRdb lists each CDR3 protein once, without DNA. Listed are some 450,000 distinct CDR3 sequences; approximately 7% falls within the top ten. This TCR derives from a woman aged 18 to 75 in good health. Sequencing used blood T cells: a sorted CD56 or NKG2C T cell subset, CD4+ or CD8+ T cells, or bulk PBMC T cells (not recorded which). The chain links TRBV7-9 to TRBJ1-5. The CDR3 protein is CASSFVSETQHF.